The 31 T cell receptor beta chains below come from one sample, sequenced in a study of cytomegalovirus exposure and HLA in healthy donors. PCR employed 60 Vbeta and 13 Jbeta primers. Profiling relied on immunoSEQ multiplex PCR, and the TCRdb table lists in-frame clones only, not all of them. Of roughly 140,000 clones listed, 70% are singletons. Specimen: PBMCs. The receptors originated from a woman in her thirties in good health and CMV-seronegative.

The CDR3 is CASMEASPLHF. The DNA for the CDR3 is TGTGCCAGCATGGAGGCATCACCCCTCCACTTT. The V call is TRBV6-5, the J call TRBJ1-6; D is unresolved. Germline V gene lookup returns CDR1 MNHEY and CDR2 SVGAGI. V gave up 7 bases and J gave up 10 bases, with 8 bases separating them. CDR3 length: 11 amino acids.

This chain uses TRBV5-1 with TRBJ2-3, with TRBD2 matching over 9 bases. V shed 2 bases, J shed 2 bases, and the junction held 9 bases outside the gene matches. Germline values: CDR1 SGHRS, CDR2 YFSETQ. The CDR3 consists of 17 residues. The CDR3 DNA reads TGCGCCAGCAGCTTCGGGTGGGCGGGGGGGCCCACAGATACGCAGTATTTT. Amino acid sequence: CASSFGWAGGPTDTQYF. Together with reference TRBV5-1 and TRBJ2-3, the CDR3 gives the full variable domain: KAGVTQTPRYLIKTRGQQVTLSCSPISGHRSVSWYQQTPGQGLQFLFEYFSETQRNKGNFPGRFSGRQFSNSRSEMNVSTLELGDSALYLCASSFGWAGGPTDTQYFGPGTRLTVL.

This clone has just a few counts. The chain carries TRBV7-9 and TRBJ2-1; 7 bases match TRBD2. The CDR3 covers 16 residues. V dropped 4 bases and J dropped 5; count of bases not matched to a gene: 11. In germline, CDR1 is SEHNR, CDR2 FQNEAQ (reference sequence). This CDR3 reads CASSSRRSRGDNEQFF. CDR3 DNA: TGTGCCAGCAGCTCGCGTCGTTCCCGGGGGGACAATGAGCAGTTCTTC.

In its sample, this clone was seen once. The genes are TRBV2 and TRBJ2-7, with 8 nucleotides matching TRBD1. Germline V gene lookup returns CDR1 SNHLY and CDR2 FYNNEI. This CDR3 has 12 residues. J was trimmed by 4 bases and V by 6 bases; bases with no gene match: 2. This chain's CDR3 is CASRNRGYEQYV. Here the CDR3 DNA reads TGTGCCAGCAGAAACAGGGGGTACGAGCAGTACGTC.

The chain recombines TRBV21-1 with TRBJ2-5; the table assigns TRBD2, which was not confirmed against the DNA. TRBV21-1 is a recognized pseudogene. The CDR3 totals 15 residues. CDR3 DNA: TGTGCCAGCAGCAAAAGGCGGGTAGAGGTGGAGACCCAGTACTTC. This gives the protein CASSKRRVEVETQYF.

The chain uses TRBV15 and TRBJ1-5; 7 bases agree with TRBD1. The CDR3 contains 17 residues. Germline V CDR1 and CDR2: LNHNV, YYDKDF (reference sequence). J was trimmed by 0 bases and V by 2 bases; bases with no gene match: 7. The CDR3 loop is CATSRRGTAYSNQPQHF. CDR3 nucleotide sequence: TGTGCCACCAGCAGAAGAGGGACAGCGTATAGCAATCAGCCCCAGCATTTT.

The rearrangement joins TRBV27 to TRBJ2-7, with D uncertain. Germline V gene lookup returns CDR1 MNHEY and CDR2 SMNVEV (reference sequence). The germline V and J ends were trimmed by 2 bases and 3 bases, with 11 bases remaining between them. The CDR3 has 14 amino acids. The chain's CDR3 is CASSLTLTHYEQYF. CDR3 sequence (DNA): TGTGCCAGCAGTTTAACTCTAACCCACTACGAGCAGTACTTC.

The J gene is TRBJ2-3, the V gene TRBV11-3, with 7 nucleotides matching TRBD1. V was pared by 3 bases and J by 1 base, with 4 bases of the junction left unmatched. In germline, CDR1 is SGHNT, CDR2 YENEEA. This CDR3 region has 15 residues. The CDR3 DNA follows: TGTGCCAGCAGCTTTGATGGACAGGGCACAGATACGCAGTATTTT. Protein: CASSFDGQGTDTQYF.

The chain couples TRBV7-2 to TRBJ2-2; D perhaps matches TRBD1 (6 bases). Per the germline V gene, CDR1 is SGHTA and CDR2 is FQGNSA. The CDR3 consists of 15 residues. With 6 bases removed from V and 1 base from J, the gap between germline ends came to 12 bases. The CDR3 region is CASSQSTGNTGELFF. The CDR3 region has the DNA TGTGCCAGCAGTCAGTCGACAGGGAACACCGGGGAGCTGTTTTTT.

The gene calls are TRBV7-8 and TRBJ2-1; TRBD2 matches at 10 bases. Trimming at V came to 3 bases and at J to 6 bases, leaving 5 bases not matched to a gene. Germline values: CDR1 SGHVS, CDR2 FQNEAQ. CDR3 length: 15 amino acids. CDR3 sequence (DNA): TGTGCCAGCAGCTTTCTAGCGGGGGCTCGCAATGAGCAGTTCTTC. This gives the protein CASSFLAGARNEQFF.

V and J are TRBV7-2 and TRBJ2-7; D gene ambiguous. The V end lost 1 base, the J end lost 9 bases, and 10 bases lay between the germline ends. Looked up from germline, CDR1 is SGHTA and CDR2 is FQGNSA. The CDR3 extends over 12 amino acids. Here the CDR3 DNA reads TGTGCCAGCAGCTTAGAAGCGTCGGTGCAGTACTTC. Its translation: CASSLEASVQYF.

This chain links TRBV5-4 with TRBJ2-3; possible D gene TRBD2, 6 bases. The CDR3 is 14 amino acids. V was cut by 0 bases and J by 4 bases, with 9 bases left in between. Germline V gene data show CDR1 as SGHNT and CDR2 as YYREEE (reference sequence). CDR3 sequence: CASSLAGSADTQYF. CDR3 nucleotides: TGTGCCAGCAGCTTGGCCGGGAGCGCAGATACGCAGTATTTT.

The V call is TRBV6-4, the J call TRBJ1-4, with 9 bases fitting TRBD1. Germline CDR1 MRHNA, CDR2 SNTAGT. Unmatched junction bases numbered 11, after V lost 4 bases and J lost 11 bases. There are 15 residues in the CDR3. The CDR3 spells CASSVRDRAGWKLFF. Written as DNA, the CDR3 is TGTGCCAGCAGTGTCCGGGACAGGGCAGGTTGGAAACTGTTTTTT.

The V gene is TRBV7-2, the J gene TRBJ2-1; D is ambiguous. V lost 5 bases and J 8 bases, leaving 16 bases between the germline ends. CDR3 length: 14 amino acids. The germline gives CDR1 SGHTA, CDR2 FQGNSA. CDR3 sequence (DNA): TGTGCCAGCAGCCCGAATGCGAGGATCGATGAGCAGTTCTTC. Its protein product is CASSPNARIDEQFF.

The V call is TRBV7-2, the J call TRBJ1-4; perhaps TRBD1 as D (5 bases). Germline V gene data show CDR1 as SGHTA and CDR2 as FQGNSA. The CDR3 has 14 residues. Trimming cost V 3 bases and J 3 bases, with 8 bases left between them. In nucleotides, the CDR3 is TGTGCCAGCAGCTTCGGGGGGTCTAATGAAAAACTGTTTTTT. Residues: CASSFGGSNEKLFF.

Remarks on this clone: The sample holds other DNA sequences that translate to the same CDR3. The CDR3 sequence is CASSVGGGGTNTEAFF. The CDR3 DNA follows: TGTGCCAGCAGCGTAGGAGGGGGGGGTACGAACACTGAAGCTTTCTTT. V usage is TRBV9 and J usage is TRBJ1-1; a weak D match, TRBD1 (6 bases). V was cut by 0 bases and J by 1 base, with 13 bases left in between. Germline lookup yields CDR1 SGDLS and CDR2 YYNGEE. The length of the CDR3 is 16 residues.

This clone was seen only a few times. The chain uses TRBV2 and TRBJ2-1; D might be TRBD2 (5 bases). V was trimmed by 2 bases and J by 7 bases, leaving 21 bases between them. The CDR3 contains 17 residues. Per the germline V gene, CDR1 is SNHLY and CDR2 is FYNNEI. Here the CDR3 reads CASSEFPKSGYRNEQFF. CDR3 bases: TGTGCCAGCAGTGAATTTCCTAAATCGGGGTATCGAAATGAGCAGTTCTTC. Full variable domain (rest looked up from reference TRBV2 and TRBJ2-1): EPEVTQTPSHQVTQMGQEVILRCVPISNHLYFYWYRQILGQKVEFLVSFYNNEISEKSEIFDDQFSVERPDGSNFTLKIRSTKLEDSAMYFCASSEFPKSGYRNEQFFGPGTRLTVL.

J is TRBJ2-7 and V is TRBV2, with D possibly matching TRBD2 (7 bases). This CDR3 contains 14 residues. The V gene's germline CDR1 is SNHLY and CDR2 FYNNEI. Trimming pared 2 bases from V and 10 bases from J, leaving 18 bases between. CDR3 residues: CASSESSGGGDQYV. The CDR3 nucleotides read TGTGCCAGCAGTGAAAGCTCGGGCGGGGGCGATCAGTACGTC.

Turning to this clone: One end of the junction does not line up with germline, which may come from a read error. The chain links TRBV23-1 to TRBJ2-6, with a tentative D call TRBD2 (6 bases). TRBV23-1 belongs to the ORF category, with a function that is uncertain. The CDR3 extends over 11 amino acids. The CDR3 protein is CASSHLGGVSF. The CDR3 DNA is TGCGCCAGCAGTCACCTGGGGGGTGTGAGTTTC.

The chain joins TRBV6-6 to TRBJ1-5; D is undetermined. Germline loops: CDR1 MNHNY, CDR2 SVGAGI (reference sequence). The V end was cut by 7 bases, the J end by 4 bases, with 14 bases between. This CDR3 region has 14 residues. The CDR3 here is CASTYMDFNQPQHF. CDR3 DNA: TGTGCCAGCACCTACATGGACTTTAATCAGCCCCAGCATTTT.

The chain carries TRBV18 and TRBJ1-2, with unresolved D. The CDR3 has 13 residues. Trimming removed 1 base from V and 3 bases from J, with 6 bases in between. Per germline, CDR1 KGHSH and CDR2 LQKENI. The CDR3 sequence is CASSPQGDYGYTF. The CDR3 DNA follows: TGTGCCAGCTCACCACAGGGAGACTATGGCTACACCTTC.

The V call is TRBV4-1, the J call TRBJ1-3; 12 bases map to TRBD1. The ends lost 4 bases at V and 4 bases at J; junction bases unmatched: 5. The CDR3 runs 16 residues. Germline CDR1 and CDR2: MGHRA and YSYEKL. The CDR3 DNA sequence: TGCGCCAGCAGCCCGGGACAGGGGGCAGGGGGAAACACCATATATTTT. Its translation is CASSPGQGAGGNTIYF.

The chain joins TRBV27 to TRBJ2-2, with 10 bases matching TRBD2. CDR1 MNHEY and CDR2 SMNVEV come from the germline V gene (reference sequence). V gave up 6 bases and J gave up 4 bases; unmatched junction bases: 5. The CDR3 runs 15 residues. In DNA form, the CDR3 reads TGTGCCAGCAGCAAGCGGGGGGGCTTCACCGGGGAGCTGTTTTTT. This encodes CASSKRGGFTGELFF.

The chain links TRBV7-8 to TRBJ2-5; D remains ambiguous. Germline CDR1 reads SGHVS; CDR2 reads FQNEAQ. Deletions cut 1 base from V and 1 base from J, with 13 bases between. The CDR3 runs 16 residues. Here the CDR3 DNA reads TGTGCCAGCAGCTTAGATAGGCAGCCGGGCCAAGAGACCCAGTACTTC. This encodes CASSLDRQPGQETQYF.

V gene TRBV5-1 combines with J gene TRBJ2-7; no clear D. With 3 bases removed from V and 2 bases from J, the gap between germline ends came to 6 bases. Per germline, CDR1 SGHRS and CDR2 YFSETQ. The CDR3 totals 12 residues. The DNA of the CDR3 is TGCGCCAGCAGCTCAGGCACCTACGAGCAGTACTTC. Residues: CASSSGTYEQYF.

V usage is TRBV5-4 and J usage is TRBJ2-7; D is perhaps TRBD1 (6 bases). The germline V gene has CDR1 SGHNT and CDR2 YYREEE (reference sequence). The CDR3 is made up of 14 amino acids. Trimming took 4 bases from V and 1 from J, leaving 12 bases between them. Written as DNA, the CDR3 is TGTGCCAGCAGCCAGGTAGGGGGTTCCTACGAGCAGTACTTC. Its protein product is CASSQVGGSYEQYF.

The chain has TRBV5-1 and TRBJ1-1; 8 positions agree with TRBD1. With 4 bases clipped from V and 5 bases from J, the junction kept 7 bases outside the gene matches. From germline, CDR1 is SGHRS and CDR2 YFSETQ. CDR3 length: 14 amino acids. The CDR3 DNA follows: TGCGCCAGCAGCCCCCGGACAGGGTGGACTGAAGCTTTCTTT. This codes for CASSPRTGWTEAFF.

The CDR3: CAISGQGAYEQYV. The CDR3 DNA sequence: TGTGCCATCAGTGGACAGGGGGCCTACGAGCAGTACGTC. This chain joins TRBV10-3 and TRBJ2-7, with 9 nucleotides matching TRBD1. CDR3 length equals 13 residues. The V and J ends lost 4 bases and 2 bases, in that order; junction bases with no gene match: 0. CDR1 and CDR2 (germline): ENHRY, SYGVKD.

This clone has more than one count but fewer than ten. This chain links TRBV27 with TRBJ2-7; 10 bases fit TRBD1. The CDR3 sequence is 14 residues long. Per germline, CDR1 MNHEY and CDR2 SMNVEV (reference sequence). V dropped 2 bases and J dropped 5; count of bases not matched to a gene: 3. The DNA of the CDR3 is TGTGCCAGCAGTTTAGGGGACAGGGGTGACGAGCAGTACGTC. Translating it yields CASSLGDRGDEQYV.

In its sample, this clone was seen once. This sequence joins TRBV19 and TRBJ1-2, with 7 positions matching TRBD1. Germline CDR1 LNHDA, CDR2 SQIVND (reference sequence). The length of the CDR3 is 13 residues. V dropped 4 bases and J dropped 6; count of bases not matched to a gene: 5. The CDR3 DNA reads as TGTGCCAGTAGTACGACAGGGAGGAATGGCTACACCTTC. Translated: CASSTTGRNGYTF.

This clone appeared a few times. This chain joins TRBV6-1 and TRBJ2-7; possibly TRBD2 for D (5 bases). Germline CDR1 and CDR2: MNHNS and SASEGT. The CDR3 consists of 13 residues. Trimming removed 6 bases at V and 3 bases at J, with 12 bases between. This chain's CDR3 is CASSLEGFYEQYF. CDR3 nucleotides: TGTGCCAGCAGCCTCGAGGGATTCTACGAGCAGTACTTC.